This is a list of T cell receptor beta chains from one sample in a study of cytomegalovirus exposure and HLA in healthy donors. Using immunoSEQ multiplex PCR, the repertoire was profiled, and TCRdb retains in-frame clones only, with some absent. The sample carries 110,000 to 150,000 clones, 70% to 85% recorded once. Input material: PBMCs. The receptor set was obtained from a woman in her fifties or sixties in good health and CMV-seropositive. The CDR3 runs from the conserved cysteine through the conserved F or W.

TRBJ2-5,TRBV5-4,CASSRLESGSYETQYF
TRBJ2-1,TRBV6-6,CASSSPQGGVDEQFF
TRBJ2-1,TRBV7-2,CASSLSLGQYNEQFF
TRBJ1-4,TRBV30,CAWSTPDRFHEKLFF
TRBJ2-5,TRBV4-3,CASSQDVVLRETQYF
TRBJ2-3,TRBV10-3,CAILGGGETDTQYF
TRBJ2-2,TRBV7-9,CATPDWNTGELFF
TRBJ2-1,TRBV5-1,CASRRLAGGRNEQFF
TRBJ2-1,TRBV27,CASIPLAGPWSSYNEQFF
TRBJ2-1,TRBV19,CASSTTRGHEQFF
TRBJ1-2,TRBV28,CASTRQGGDYGYTF
TRBJ1-3,TRBV27,CASSRNSGNTIYF
TRBJ1-1,TRBV18,CASSLNRGEAFF
TRBJ2-7,TRBV28,CASSPGSRKSYEQYF
TRBJ2-1,TRBV6-5,CASRRLAGHWNEQFF
TRBJ2-7,TRBV19,CASSITGGTYEQYF
TRBJ1-1,TRBV30,CAWSNPENTEAFF
TRBJ2-4,TRBV19,CASSIQPGGLAKNIQYF
TRBJ2-7,TRBV27,CASSLAGGPGGEQYF
TRBJ2-7,TRBV14,CASSFVRGLDEQYF
TRBJ2-7,TRBV27,CASSQRGQGLEQYF
TRBJ2-4,TRBV2,CASIGLAGAGKNIQYF
TRBJ2-1,TRBV7-3,CASSLLAGYNEQFF
TRBJ1-2,TRBV19,CASSIGQPINYGYTF
TRBJ1-5,TRBV28,CASSRQVSNQPQHF
TRBJ2-4,TRBV9,CASSPRTSNIQYF
TRBJ2-7,TRBV28,CASSSSDYRGAYEQYF
TRBJ1-3,TRBV11-3,CASSSGTGGGNTIYF
TRBJ2-7,TRBV27,CASSLSPTGDEQYF
TRBJ2-7,TRBV4-2,CASSQEGASYEQYF
TRBJ2-3,TRBV15,CATSWLAGMPDTQYF
TRBJ1-1,TRBV10-3,CAIRPTQDTLDTEAFF
TRBJ1-1,TRBV19,CASSTGTAPGSTEAFF
TRBJ1-1,TRBV7-8,CASSLEGLVGITEAFF
TRBJ1-1,TRBV6-6,CASSWTGDTEAFF
TRBJ1-2,TRBV30,CAWTGEGYGYTF
TRBJ2-3,TRBV11-2,CASSLSQRHITDTQYF
TRBJ1-5,TRBV15,CATSLGASNQPQHF
TRBJ2-3,TRBV4-3,CASSQDFMFLASTDTQYF
TRBJ2-1,TRBV29-1,CSVEDAAGGAGEQFF
TRBJ1-2,TRBV18,CASSPTGTEGYTF
TRBJ2-6,TRBV19,CASRNGFSGANVLTF
TRBJ2-3,TRBV9,CASSRQGRADTQYF
TRBJ2-7,TRBV19,CASSSLAGGSGEQYF
TRBJ2-3,TRBV7-6,CASSLGGASGTDTQYF
TRBJ2-2,TRBV7-3,CASSPTIGANTGELFF
TRBJ1-6,TRBV6-5,CASSYRGSPLHF
TRBJ2-7,TRBV29-1,CSAMGPSGNYEQYF
TRBJ1-2,TRBV9,CASSSPGQFNGYTF
TRBJ1-4,TRBV28,CASIAGGAGNEKLFF
TRBJ2-7,TRBV10-3,CAISELNYEQYF
TRBJ1-4,TRBV7-2,CASSLGSSVAGARKLFF
TRBJ2-3,TRBV7-2,CASSYSAGGLDTQYF
TRBJ2-1,TRBV7-9,CASSFVGRGYNEQFF